The 20 T cell receptor beta chains below all came from one sample that was sequenced in a study of early T cells in non-severe SARS-CoV-2 infection. A single record per CDR3 protein comes from TCRdb applying MiXCR to the 5' RACE reads. The profile shows around 50,000 distinct CDR3 sequences, 10% to 15% of them singletons. Sequencing was carried out using whole blood. Every receptor here comes from an adult who was a healthcare worker with PCR-confirmed SARS-CoV-2 infection or an uninfected control (not recorded which).

This clonotype was seen ten or more times. V is TRBV12-3 or TRBV12-4 and J is TRBJ2-5; D perhaps matches TRBD2 (6 bases). V was shortened by 7 bases and J by 5 bases, with 20 bases between the two germline ends. The CDR3 length is 15 residues. The CDR3 region is CASIDADTSTETQYF. CDR3 bases: TGTGCCAGCATAGACGCGGACACTAGCACGGAGACCCAGTACTTC.

This clonotype has ten or more counts. V is TRBV5-1 and J is TRBJ1-1, with D hard to call. Germline V gene lookup returns CDR1 SGHRS and CDR2 YFSETQ. The CDR3 has 12 amino acids. V gave up 3 bases and J gave up 0 bases, with 3 bases separating them. Written as DNA, the CDR3 is TGCGCCAGCAGCTCGATGAACACTGAAGCTTTCTTT. It is translated as CASSSMNTEAFF.

The rearrangement joins TRBV11-3 to TRBJ2-1, with TRBD2 matching over 11 bases. CDR1 and CDR2 from the germline V gene are SGHNT and YENEEA. The CDR3 extends over 16 amino acids. V lost 1 base, J lost 7 bases, and 6 bases stayed unmatched. CDR3 DNA: TGTGCCAGCAGCTTAGGGGCTAGCGGGAGGTTTAATGAGCAGTTCTTC. It translates to CASSLGASGRFNEQFF. Looking up the rest from reference TRBV11-3 and TRBJ2-1 gives the full variable domain: EAGVVQSPRYKIIEKKQPVAFWCNPISGHNTLYWYLQNLGQGPELLIRYENEEAVDDSQLPKDRFSAERLKGVDSTLKIQPAELGDSAVYLCASSLGASGRFNEQFFGPGTRLTVL.

This clonotype was counted at least ten times. V and J are TRBV29-1 and TRBJ2-1; D may be TRBD2 (5 bases). The V gene lost 6 bases and the J gene lost 10 bases, with 13 bases spanning the gap. CDR1 is SQVTM and CDR2 is ANQGSEA in the germline V gene. CDR3 length: 11 amino acids. CDR3 amino acids: CSVTNGVEQFF. The CDR3 DNA follows: TGCAGCGTGACGAACGGGGTAGAGCAGTTCTTC.

This clonotype was counted at least ten times. V usage is TRBV6-2 or TRBV6-3 and J usage is TRBJ2-7; TRBD1 aligns across 8 bases. Trimming took 3 bases from V and 4 from J; bases not matched to a gene: 8. Germline V CDR1 and CDR2: MNHEY, SVGEGT. This CDR3 has 15 residues. CDR3 nucleotide sequence: TGTGCCAGCAGTTATTCCGGGACAGGCCCTTACGAGCAGTACTTC. Encoded protein: CASSYSGTGPYEQYF.

This clonotype occurred a few times. The V gene is TRBV6-6, the J gene TRBJ2-6; D not certain. This CDR3 has 14 residues. The V gene lost 2 bases and the J gene lost 4 bases, with 6 bases spanning the gap. The germline CDR1 and CDR2 sequences are MNHNY and SVGAGI (reference sequence). CDR3 residues: CASSYVQGANVLTF. DNA for the CDR3: TGTGCCAGCAGTTACGTTCAAGGGGCCAACGTCCTGACTTTC.

This clonotype was observed a few times. This sequence joins TRBV7-9 and TRBJ1-1; a weak D match, TRBD1 (5 bases). Trimming shortened V by 5 bases and J by 0 bases, and 13 bases separated the two germline ends. The length of the CDR3 is 15 residues. CDR1 is SEHNR and CDR2 is FQNEAQ in the germline V gene (reference sequence). CDR3 DNA sequence: TGTGCCAGCAGCCGGGACGGATTAATGAACACTGAAGCTTTCTTT. This translates into CASSRDGLMNTEAFF.

This clonotype appeared a few times. The chain has TRBV27 and TRBJ1-5; TRBD1 is a possible D gene (5 bases). The CDR3 has 20 residues. Deletions cut 0 bases from V and 3 bases from J, with 24 bases between. CDR1 is MNHEY and CDR2 is SMNVEV in the germline V gene (reference sequence). The CDR3 loop reads CASSLSINGAVLGNNQPQHF. CDR3 coding DNA: TGTGCCAGCAGTTTATCGATCAATGGGGCGGTCTTGGGGAACAATCAGCCCCAGCATTTT.

This clonotype was observed many times. The chain is built from TRBV7-8 and TRBJ1-5, with 10 bases aligning to TRBD1. The V and J ends lost 5 bases and 0 bases, in that order; junction bases with no gene match: 16. The length of the CDR3 is 20 residues. Germline CDR1 is SGHVS and CDR2 is FQNEAQ. The CDR3 DNA sequence: TGTGCCAGCAGCCCTAGGTGGGGGACAGGGGCCGATTATAGCAATCAGCCCCAGCATTTT. Encoded protein: CASSPRWGTGADYSNQPQHF.

The V and J genes are TRBV12-3 or TRBV12-4 and TRBJ2-7; the match to TRBD1 covers 7 bases. There are 14 residues in the CDR3. Trimming removed 7 bases from V and 0 bases from J; junction bases left unmatched: 6. CDR3 sequence (DNA): TGTGCCAGCACTAACCGGGACAGCTCCTACGAGCAGTACTTC. This sequence encodes CASTNRDSSYEQYF.

The table lists this clonotype with many counts. The junction and the germline gene differ at one end; a read error may be behind it. This chain uses TRBV28 with TRBJ2-7; tentatively, D is TRBD1 or TRBD2 (6 bases each). Germline CDR1 and CDR2: MDHEN and SYDVKM. The CDR3 runs to 12 residues. In DNA form, the CDR3 reads TGTGCCAGCAGTTTTAGAGGGGGGCAGAGGAACTTC. The encoded protein is CASSFRGGQRNF.

This clonotype turned up a few times. The gene calls are TRBV28 and TRBJ1-5; 8 nucleotides line up with TRBD1. This CDR3 comprises 16 residues. Germline V gene data show CDR1 as MDHEN and CDR2 as SYDVKM. V dropped 2 bases and J dropped 2; count of bases not matched to a gene: 5. Here the CDR3 DNA reads TGTGCCAGCAGTTTAAGGGCGACAGGGGGCAATCAGCCCCAGCATTTT. It specifies CASSLRATGGNQPQHF.

This clonotype showed up many times. The V call is TRBV12-3 or TRBV12-4, the J call TRBJ2-2; perhaps TRBD2 as D (6 bases). This CDR3 is built from 15 residues. V dropped 6 bases and J dropped 5 bases, with 16 bases sitting between them. CDR3 residues: CASRSSGTFTGELFF. The CDR3 DNA reads TGTGCCAGCAGGTCTTCCGGGACTTTTACCGGGGAGCTGTTTTTT.

At least ten counts were recorded for this clonotype. The genes are TRBV12-3 or TRBV12-4 and TRBJ1-1; maybe TRBD1 (5 bases). Trimming took off 4 bases at V and 7 bases at J, with 13 bases between the two ends. The CDR3 totals 13 residues. CDR3 loop: CASSSNGAYEAFF. In DNA, the CDR3 is TGTGCCAGCAGTTCCAACGGGGCTTATGAAGCTTTCTTT.

This chain connects TRBV19 to TRBJ2-2, with TRBD1 matching over 10 bases. The V gene's germline CDR1 is LNHDA and CDR2 SQIVND (reference sequence). With V trimmed by 7 bases and J by 2 bases, 7 bases remained unmatched. The CDR3 is 16 residues long. CDR3 sequence: CASTIGTGANTGELFF. The CDR3 bases are TGTGCCAGTACCATTGGGACAGGGGCAAACACCGGGGAGCTGTTTTTT.

Many counts were recorded for this clonotype. The chain uses TRBV19 and TRBJ2-2; 12 bases align to TRBD2. V gave up 5 bases and J gave up 6 bases; unmatched junction bases: 7. From germline, CDR1 is LNHDA and CDR2 SQIVND (reference sequence). The CDR3 runs to 16 residues. CDR3 coding DNA: TGTGCCAGTAGTTTCAAGACTAGCGGGAGTCCCGGGGAGCTGTTTTTT. Translated: CASSFKTSGSPGELFF.

This clonotype appeared many times. The V and J genes are TRBV15 and TRBJ2-5; D ambiguous. The V and J ends lost 8 bases and 1 base respectively, with 14 bases between them. CDR3 length: 14 amino acids. Germline CDR1 is LNHNV and CDR2 is YYDKDF (reference sequence). CDR3 coding DNA: TGTGCCACCCGAACGGATCATTCCCAAGAGACCCAGTACTTC. It translates to CATRTDHSQETQYF.

V gene TRBV6-5 combines with J gene TRBJ2-1, with D maybe TRBD1 (6 bases). Trimming removed 5 bases at V and 4 bases at J, with 9 bases between. Germline CDR1 and CDR2: MNHEY and SVGAGI. This CDR3 is built from 13 residues. The CDR3 reads CASSAQGYNEQFF. The CDR3 region has the DNA TGTGCCAGCAGTGCACAGGGTTACAATGAGCAGTTCTTC.

This clonotype was found a few times. J is TRBJ2-7 and V is TRBV28, with 9 bases lining up with TRBD1. In germline, CDR1 is MDHEN, CDR2 SYDVKM. The CDR3 has 13 residues. The V gene end was trimmed by 5 bases and the J gene end by 5 bases; junction bases not matched to a gene: 4. CDR3: CASSPRTGDEQYF. CDR3 sequence (DNA): TGTGCCAGCAGTCCAAGGACAGGGGACGAGCAGTACTTC.

This clonotype was counted ten times or more. The CDR3 DNA reads TGTGCCAGCAGGCCGGGACTAGCGGGACTACAACGACCCACCGGGGAGCTGTTTTTT. It specifies CASRPGLAGLQRPTGELFF. The gene calls are TRBV2 and TRBJ2-2, with TRBD2 identical over 13 bases. Germline-derived CDR1 and CDR2 are SNHLY and FYNNEI. The CDR3 loop spans 19 amino acids. Trimming removed 6 bases from V and 4 bases from J; junction bases left unmatched: 14.